These 19 T cell receptor beta chains were sequenced from one sample in a study. TCRdb itself ran the 5' RACE reads through MiXCR, one entry per CDR3 protein. The sample holds roughly 39,000 distinct CDR3 sequences, approximately 17% seen once. Sequencing was done on a sample of naive CD4+ T cells sorted from a lymph node. Subset denoted: naive CD4+ T cells, CD4+CD45RA+CD25-. Receptors originate from a female donor with breast cancer.

In regard to this clonotype: The junction departs from germline at one end; a sequencing error may be responsible. This chain joins TRBV5-1 and TRBJ2-1; TRBD2 matches at 12 bases. Germline assignment: CDR1 SGHRS and CDR2 YFSETQ. This CDR3 is built from 15 residues. Here the CDR3 DNA reads TGCGCCAGCAGCCCCGGACTAGCGGGATCCGATGAGAAGTTCTTC. It is translated as CASSPGLAGSDEKFF.

Only a few counts were recorded for this clonotype. The germline gene is not matched at one end of the junction; a read error may be the cause. The chain joins TRBV24-1 to TRBJ2-5; possibly TRBD2 for D (6 bases). CDR1 KGHDR and CDR2 SFDVKD come from the germline V gene. There are 14 residues in the CDR3. The CDR3 is CATSDNGRGETQYF. In DNA, the CDR3 is TGTGCTACCAGTGATAACGGGAGAGGAGAGACCCAGTACTTC.

This clonotype has only a few counts. The rearrangement uses TRBV28 and TRBJ1-6, with a weak D call TRBD1 (6 bases). Germline lookup yields CDR1 MDHEN and CDR2 SYDVKM. This CDR3 has 13 amino acids. Between the trimmed V and J ends, which lost 6 bases and 8 bases, there was a span of 11 bases. CDR3 residues: CASRKTGYSPLHF. The DNA of the CDR3 is TGTGCCAGCAGAAAGACAGGTTATTCACCCCTCCACTTT.

The V and J genes are TRBV11-2 and TRBJ1-2; D ambiguous. Germline loops: CDR1 SGHAT, CDR2 FQNNGV. Trimming left V 3 bases short and J 2 bases short, with 10 bases between. The CDR3 has 14 amino acids. CDR3 sequence reads: CASSLDAVNYGYTF. The CDR3 region has the DNA TGTGCCAGCAGCTTGGACGCCGTCAACTATGGCTACACCTTC.

A few counts support this clonotype. In this CDR3 the conserved last residue, phenylalanine or tryptophan, is missing, so a read error is likely. The CDR3 here is CASSLGRSNYGYTL. In DNA, the CDR3 is TGTGCCAGCAGCTTAGGTCGCAGCAACTATGGCTACACCCTC. The chain uses TRBV11-3 and TRBJ1-2; D is undetermined. This CDR3 contains 14 residues. Germline assignment: CDR1 SGHNT and CDR2 YENEEA. V was pared by 1 base and J by 2 bases, with 8 bases between.

The table lists this clonotype with a few counts. The V call is TRBV5-1, the J call TRBJ2-1; a weak D match, TRBD2 (5 bases). The CDR3 runs 15 residues. The V end was cut by 4 bases, the J end by 12 bases, with 23 bases between. Germline assignment: CDR1 SGHRS and CDR2 YFSETQ. In DNA form, the CDR3 reads TGCGCCAGCAGCCCCAACCCTAGCACAGAGGAAAGGCAGTTCTTC. It translates to CASSPNPSTEERQFF. Using reference TRBV5-1 and TRBJ2-1 for the parts outside the CDR3, the full variable domain is KAGVTQTPRYLIKTRGQQVTLSCSPISGHRSVSWYQQTPGQGLQFLFEYFSETQRNKGNFPGRFSGRQFSNSRSEMNVSTLELGDSALYLCASSPNPSTEERQFFGPGTRLTVL.

The table lists this clonotype with a few counts. The chain joins TRBV24-1 to TRBJ2-7; D gene ambiguous. There are 11 residues in the CDR3. Germline V gene lookup returns CDR1 KGHDR and CDR2 SFDVKD. The V end was cut by 2 bases, the J end by 3 bases, with 1 base between. CDR3: CATSDYYEQYF. The CDR3 bases are TGTGCCACCAGTGATTACTACGAGCAGTACTTC.

As for this clonotype: The conserved closing phenylalanine or tryptophan is absent in this CDR3, likely reflecting a read error. This chain links TRBV24-1 with TRBJ2-1; weak D call: TRBD1 (6 bases). Germline V CDR1 and CDR2: KGHDR, SFDVKD. This CDR3 region has 13 residues. V was shortened by 5 bases and J by 8 bases, with 12 bases between the two germline ends. The CDR3 nucleotides read TGTGCCACCAGTGGGGGGCCAGGGGATGAGCAGTTCCTC. Amino acids: CATSGGPGDEQFL.

The chain employs TRBV5-1 and TRBJ1-6; tentatively, D is TRBD1 (6 bases). Germline V gene lookup returns CDR1 SGHRS and CDR2 YFSETQ. V was clipped by 0 bases and J by 9 bases, with 16 bases between them. This CDR3 comprises 16 residues. In DNA, the CDR3 is TGCGCCAGCAGCTTGGAGGGGGTCCCGGAGACTTCACCCCTCCACTTT. This gives the protein CASSLEGVPETSPLHF.

J is TRBJ2-7 and V is TRBV5-1; D perhaps matches TRBD2 (7 bases). Germline V gives CDR1 SGHRS, CDR2 YFSETQ. V was cut by 3 bases and J by 5 bases, with 12 bases left in between. This CDR3 is 13 amino acids long. This CDR3 is CASSYRGADEQYF. The CDR3 coding sequence is TGCGCCAGCAGCTACCGGGGGGCTGACGAGCAGTACTTC.

This clonotype showed up just a few times. V is TRBV7-2 and J is TRBJ2-5, with D perhaps being TRBD1 or TRBD2 (5 bases each). Germline CDR1 and CDR2: SGHTA and FQGNSA. The V and J ends lost 6 bases and 7 bases respectively, with 18 bases between them. This CDR3 is built from 14 residues. The CDR3 reads CASSPRGAAGTQYF. The CDR3, as DNA: TGTGCCAGCAGTCCCCGGGGCGCGGCGGGGACCCAGTACTTC.

This clonotype has a count of ten or more. J is TRBJ2-5 and V is TRBV29-1; TRBD2 agrees at 14 bases. The germline V gene has CDR1 SQVTM and CDR2 ANQGSEA. This CDR3 is 14 amino acids long. V dropped 4 bases and J dropped 2; count of bases not matched to a gene: 0. The CDR3 region has the DNA TGCAGCGTTGGACTAGCGGGAGGGCAAGAGACCCAGTACTTC. Translated, it gives CSVGLAGGQETQYF. The whole variable domain, remainder taken from reference TRBV29-1 and TRBJ2-5, is SAVISQKPSRDICQRGTSLTIQCQVDSQVTMMFWYRQQPGQSLTLIATANQGSEATYESGFVIDKFPISRPNLTFSTLTVSNMSPEDSSIYLCSVGLAGGQETQYFGPGTRLLVL.

This clonotype was picked up many times. The chain joins TRBV5-1 to TRBJ1-1; TRBD1 aligns across 10 bases. V was clipped by 5 bases and J by 4 bases; unmatched bases: 8. CDR1 and CDR2 (germline): SGHRS, YFSETQ. The CDR3 contains 15 residues. The DNA of the CDR3 is TGCGCCAGCAGTGATCCGGGACAGGGGTTCACTGAAGCTTTCTTT. Its protein is CASSDPGQGFTEAFF.

The chain uses TRBV4-3 and TRBJ2-2, with a weak D call TRBD1 (5 bases). CDR1 and CDR2 (germline): LGHNA, YSLEER. The V and J ends lost 0 bases and 9 bases respectively, with 11 bases between them. CDR3 length: 14 amino acids. DNA of the CDR3: TGCGCCAGCAGCCAAGATTCATGGGGCCGGGAGCTGTTTTTT. This gives the protein CASSQDSWGRELFF.

The chain recombines TRBV4-2 with TRBJ1-1; unclear D gene. The length of the CDR3 is 15 residues. CDR1 and CDR2 (germline): LGHNA, YNFKEQ. Trimming cost V 1 base and J 1 base, with 10 bases left between them. In DNA, the CDR3 is TGTGCCAGCAGCCAAGTTTCAACAGAGAACACTGAAGCTTTCTTT. Its translation: CASSQVSTENTEAFF.

The gene calls are TRBV5-6 and TRBJ1-2; D possibly corresponds to TRBD1 (5 bases). The germline V gene encodes CDR1 SGHDT and CDR2 YYEEEE. The V end lost 4 bases, the J end lost 5 bases, and 24 bases lay between the germline ends. The CDR3 covers 17 residues. CDR3 amino acids: CASSLPEGPNPPYGYTF. As DNA, the CDR3 is TGTGCCAGCAGCCTGCCGGAGGGGCCGAACCCTCCTTATGGCTACACCTTC.

CDR3 loop: CASSYRVNQPQHF. CDR3 nucleotide sequence: TGTGCCAGCAGTTACAGGGTCAATCAGCCCCAGCATTTT. This chain uses TRBV27 with TRBJ1-5; maybe TRBD1 (6 bases). Germline CDR1 and CDR2: MNHEY and SMNVEV (reference sequence). V gave up 4 bases and J gave up 3 bases, with 7 bases separating them. This CDR3 is 13 amino acids long.

This clonotype was detected a few times. The chain uses TRBV20-1 and TRBJ2-5; D is unclear. With 5 bases removed from V and 0 bases from J, the gap between germline ends came to 13 bases. This CDR3 spans 14 amino acids. Looked up from germline, CDR1 is DFQATT and CDR2 is SNEGSKA (reference sequence). The CDR3 DNA reads as TGCAGTGCTCCTATCCCCCCAGACCAAGAGACCCAGTACTTC. Amino acid sequence: CSAPIPPDQETQYF.

This clonotype appeared many times. This chain links TRBV7-9 with TRBJ1-1; D is possibly TRBD1 (6 bases). Trimming left V 2 bases short and J 0 bases short, with 10 bases between. CDR3 length: 15 amino acids. Germline CDR1 is SEHNR and CDR2 is FQNEAQ (reference sequence). In DNA, the CDR3 is TGTGCCAGCAGCTTAAGGGGGGGACTGAACACTGAAGCTTTCTTT. Amino acids: CASSLRGGLNTEAFF.